Presented here are 19 T cell receptor beta chains from one specimen sequenced in a study of spatial heterogeneity in lung cancer. Documented time point: sample taken at primary tumor resection. TCRdb re-called the 5' RACE reads through MiXCR, storing one row per CDR3 protein. Of approximately 25,000 distinct CDR3 sequences in the sample, over 3% are singletons; the top ten hold 25% to 30%. The material was PBMCs, obtained at surgery. These receptors all come from a female donor with early-stage non-small cell lung cancer.

V usage is TRBV24-1 and J usage is TRBJ2-3; unclear D gene. Trimming removed 9 bases at V and 5 bases at J, with 8 bases between. Germline loops: CDR1 KGHDR, CDR2 SFDVKD. The CDR3 sequence is 11 residues long. CDR3 in amino acids: CATSIRDTQYF. The CDR3 DNA sequence: TGTGCCACCTCGATCCGAGATACGCAGTATTTT.

This chain links TRBV6-5 with TRBJ2-1; 9 bases are shared with TRBD1. V trimming: 0 bases; J trimming: 6 bases; junction bases outside the gene matches: 6. From germline, CDR1 is MNHEY and CDR2 SVGAGI. The CDR3 contains 16 residues. CDR3 in DNA: TGTGCCAGCAGTTACTCCGGGACAGGGCTTGGCAATGAGCAGTTCTTC. It is translated as CASSYSGTGLGNEQFF.

This clonotype was seen a few times. The CDR3 loop reads CASTKGHGPSYNEQFF. The CDR3, as DNA: TGTGCCAGCACCAAAGGACATGGACCCTCCTACAATGAGCAGTTCTTC. This chain connects TRBV13 to TRBJ2-1; possible D gene TRBD1, 5 bases. V was cut by 7 bases and J by 0 bases, with 16 bases left in between. There are 16 residues in the CDR3. Germline V CDR1 and CDR2: PRHDT, FYEKMQ (reference sequence).

This clonotype was detected ten times or more. The V call is TRBV28, the J call TRBJ2-3; TRBD2 matches at 16 bases. CDR3 size: 18 residues. Germline trimming cut 4 bases from V and 1 base from J; bases unmatched to any gene: 5. Germline assignment: CDR1 MDHEN and CDR2 SYDVKM. CDR3 bases: TGTGCCAGCAGTTCGGGGACTAGCGGGAGGGCTGGCACAGATACGCAGTATTTT. This codes for CASSSGTSGRAGTDTQYF.

This clonotype has a count of ten or more. The rearrangement uses TRBV7-9 and TRBJ1-2, with 7 bases fitting TRBD1. Per the germline V gene, CDR1 is SEHNR and CDR2 is FQNEAQ (reference sequence). V shed 3 bases and J 4 bases; nucleotides not matched to a gene: 5. This CDR3 contains 14 residues. CDR3 region: CASSFSGQRYGYTF. The DNA for the CDR3 is TGTGCCAGCAGCTTCTCGGGACAGCGCTATGGCTACACCTTC.

This clonotype was recorded many times. The gene calls are TRBV12-3 or TRBV12-4 and TRBJ2-3; D might be TRBD2 (6 bases). This CDR3 spans 14 amino acids. V lost 6 bases and J lost 2, with 12 bases in between. CDR3 region: CASRHTSPTDTQYF. The CDR3 DNA sequence: TGTGCCAGCAGGCACACTAGCCCCACAGATACGCAGTATTTT.

Ten or more counts support this clonotype. J is TRBJ2-3 and V is TRBV5-1, with TRBD1 matching 8 bases. CDR1 SGHRS and CDR2 YFSETQ come from the germline V gene. This CDR3 spans 16 amino acids. Trimming cost V 2 bases and J 2 bases; bases outside gene matches: 7. The CDR3 nucleotides read TGCGCCAGCAGCTTAGTCCGGGACAGGAACACAGATACGCAGTATTTT. Protein sequence: CASSLVRDRNTDTQYF.

This clonotype came up many times. The chain is built from TRBV9 and TRBJ2-5, with 9 bases fitting TRBD2. Trimming took 4 bases from V and 0 from J; bases not matched to a gene: 16. The CDR3 extends over 19 amino acids. The germline CDR1 and CDR2 sequences are SGDLS and YYNGEE. The DNA of the CDR3 is TGTGCCAGCAGCCCGTGGGGTAGCGGGAGCGCATATTACCAAGAGACCCAGTACTTC. It codes for CASSPWGSGSAYYQETQYF.

This clonotype has ten or more counts. The chain has TRBV20-1 and TRBJ1-2; D is uncertain. V was pared by 4 bases and J by 1 base, with 16 bases between. From germline, CDR1 is DFQATT and CDR2 SNEGSKA (reference sequence). The length of the CDR3 is 15 residues. CDR3 DNA sequence: TGCAGTGCTAACGAGACACCAGAACTTAACTATGGCTACACCTTC. Protein product: CSANETPELNYGYTF.

This clonotype was detected only a few times. This chain links TRBV18 with TRBJ2-7; D may match TRBD1 or TRBD2 (5 bases each). The V gene's germline CDR1 is KGHSH and CDR2 LQKENI. Trimming removed 3 bases from V and 0 bases from J, with 9 bases in between. This CDR3 has 14 amino acids. The CDR3: CASSPWDDSYEQYF. The CDR3 DNA follows: TGTGCCAGCTCACCTTGGGACGACTCCTACGAGCAGTACTTC.

This clonotype was picked up many times. The V gene is TRBV6-5, the J gene TRBJ2-1, with a weak D call TRBD1 (6 bases). V dropped 5 bases and J dropped 12 bases, with 14 bases sitting between them. Germline-derived CDR1 and CDR2 are MNHEY and SVGAGI. CDR3 size: 12 residues. The CDR3 is CASSDRLIGQFF. The CDR3 coding sequence is TGTGCCAGCAGTGACAGGTTGATTGGGCAGTTCTTC.

The chain combines TRBV24-1 with TRBJ2-2; 8 bases match TRBD2. CDR1 KGHDR and CDR2 SFDVKD come from the germline V gene. This CDR3 region has 15 residues. Trimming took 4 bases from V and 4 from J; bases not matched to a gene: 4. CDR3 sequence: CATSDPRGGTGELFF. Here the CDR3 DNA reads TGTGCCACCAGTGACCCCCGGGGGGGCACCGGGGAGCTGTTTTTT.

This clonotype was seen many times. The chain employs TRBV11-2 and TRBJ2-1; 9 positions match TRBD2. This CDR3 spans 14 amino acids. Germline V lookup: CDR1 SGHAT, CDR2 FQNNGV. V trimming: 4 bases; J trimming: 5 bases; junction bases outside the gene matches: 3. The CDR3 DNA follows: TGTGCCAGCAGCTGGACTAGCGTCAACAATGAGCAGTTCTTC. Amino acid sequence: CASSWTSVNNEQFF. Looking up the rest from reference TRBV11-2 and TRBJ2-1 gives the full variable domain: EAGVAQSPRYKIIEKRQSVAFWCNPISGHATLYWYQQILGQGPKLLIQFQNNGVVDDSQLPKDRFSAERLKGVDSTLKIQPAKLEDSAVYLCASSWTSVNNEQFFGPGTRLTVL.

This clonotype was seen many times. The chain combines TRBV7-2 with TRBJ2-3; unclear D gene. This CDR3 spans 12 amino acids. Between the trimmed V and J ends, which lost 1 base and 6 bases, there was a span of 5 bases. Germline values: CDR1 SGHTA, CDR2 FQGNSA. The CDR3 reads CASSLGLDTQYF. The CDR3 region has the DNA TGTGCCAGCAGCTTAGGTCTGGATACGCAGTATTTT.

This clonotype was seen repeatedly, ten times or more. The chain carries TRBV27 and TRBJ1-1, with D maybe TRBD1 (6 bases). Per the germline V gene, CDR1 is MNHEY and CDR2 is SMNVEV (reference sequence). With 1 base removed from V and 5 bases from J, the gap between germline ends came to 11 bases. The CDR3 is 14 residues long. CDR3 DNA sequence: TGTGCCAGCAGTTTATATCGGGGGCAGACTGAAGCTTTCTTT. Its protein product is CASSLYRGQTEAFF.

In this sample, this clonotype turned up many times. The chain links TRBV5-8 to TRBJ1-2; 7 bases fit TRBD1. The CDR3 length is 16 residues. CDR1 and CDR2 from the germline V gene are SGHTS and YDEGEE. Germline trimming cut 7 bases from V and 2 bases from J; bases unmatched to any gene: 14. CDR3 nucleotides: TGTGCCAGCCGAGATTTAGGAGACAGGGTCAACTATGGCTACACCTTC. Protein sequence: CASRDLGDRVNYGYTF.

This clonotype was picked up many times. The rearrangement uses TRBV7-8 and TRBJ2-5; D is possibly TRBD1 or TRBD2 (6 bases each). Trimming shortened V by 2 bases and J by 3 bases, and 16 bases separated the two germline ends. Germline V gene data show CDR1 as SGHVS and CDR2 as FQNEAQ. CDR3 length equals 16 residues. The CDR3 reads CASSLTLGRGEETQYF. CDR3 DNA sequence: TGTGCCAGCAGCTTAACGCTTGGTAGGGGGGAAGAGACCCAGTACTTC. The whole variable domain, filled in from reference TRBV7-8 and TRBJ2-5, reads GAGVSQSPRYKVAKRGQDVALRCDPISGHVSLFWYQQALGQGPEFLTYFQNEAQLDKSGLPSDRFFAERPEGSVSTLKIQRTQQEDSAVYLCASSLTLGRGEETQYFGPGTRLLVL.

This clonotype has ten or more counts. This sequence joins TRBV15 and TRBJ2-7; D uncertain. Germline values: CDR1 LNHNV, CDR2 YYDKDF (reference sequence). CDR3 length equals 16 residues. V lost 6 bases and J 4 bases, leaving 22 bases between the germline ends. The DNA for the CDR3 is TGTGCCACCAGTCCCGGCCGGGCTCTCACCCGATACGAGCAGTACTTC. Translated: CATSPGRALTRYEQYF. Based on the CDR3 plus reference TRBV15 and TRBJ2-7, the full variable domain is DAMVIQNPRYQVTQFGKPVTLSCSQTLNHNVMYWYQQKSSQAPKLLFHYYDKDFNNEADTPDNFQSRRPNTSFCFLDIRSPGLGDTAMYLCATSPGRALTRYEQYFGPGTRLTVT.

This clonotype occurred many times. The rearrangement uses TRBV20-1 and TRBJ1-1; D unresolved. The germline gives CDR1 DFQATT, CDR2 SNEGSKA (reference sequence). The V and J ends lost 2 bases and 8 bases respectively, with 21 bases between them. The CDR3 has 15 residues. CDR3 amino acids: CSARTISGMEREAFF. CDR3 DNA sequence: TGCAGTGCTAGAACCATCTCGGGTATGGAACGAGAAGCTTTCTTT.